These 17 T cell receptor beta chains came from one sample sequenced in a study of T cell responses to AZD1222 COVID-19 vaccine. Sequencing was performed with immunoSEQ multiplex PCR; in TCRdb, only in-frame clones are kept and a portion is missing. Of fewer than 120,000 clones in the sample, 70% to 90% were seen once. The material sequenced was peripheral blood, taken on day 0 of AZD1222 vaccination. The receptors were gathered from an adult in good health.

The rearrangement joins TRBV5-6 to TRBJ2-7; no firm D call. Germline CDR1 reads SGHDT; CDR2 reads YYEEEE. CDR3 length: 13 residues. With 2 bases removed from V and 0 bases from J, the gap between germline ends came to 6 bases. The CDR3 here is CASSLKSSYEQYF. DNA for the CDR3: TGTGCCAGCAGCTTAAAGAGCTCCTACGAGCAGTACTTC.

The chain has TRBV5-1 and TRBJ2-7; 16 bases match TRBD2. From germline, CDR1 is SGHRS and CDR2 YFSETQ. Trimming took 4 bases from V and 2 from J; bases not matched to a gene: 6. The CDR3 consists of 17 residues. CDR3 nucleotide sequence: TGCGCCAGCAGCCCGGGACTAGCGGGAGGGCTCACCTACGAGCAGTACTTC. As protein: CASSPGLAGGLTYEQYF.

The rearrangement links TRBV5-5 to TRBJ2-1, with 12 bases that match TRBD2. The CDR3 runs 15 residues. CDR1 is SGHKS and CDR2 is YYEKEE in the germline V gene (reference sequence). V lost 4 bases to trimming and J lost 6 bases; unmatched junction nucleotides: 5. CDR3 in DNA: TGTGCCAGCAGCACGGGACTAGCGGGTCTCAATGAGCAGTTCTTC. Translation: CASSTGLAGLNEQFF.

The rearrangement uses TRBV6-2 or TRBV6-3 and TRBJ1-6, with a possible D match to TRBD1 (5 bases). Germline V lookup: CDR1 MNHEY, CDR2 SVGEGT. Trimming shortened V by 5 bases and J by 0 bases, and 17 bases separated the two germline ends. This CDR3 spans 18 amino acids. The CDR3 coding sequence is TGTGCCAGCAGTACACCCAGGGAGGGAAGCTCCTATAATTCACCCCTCCACTTT. Translated: CASSTPREGSSYNSPLHF.

The V call is TRBV7-2, the J call TRBJ2-1; 11 bases map to TRBD2. CDR1 SGHTA and CDR2 FQGNSA come from the germline V gene. This CDR3 spans 14 amino acids. After removal of 5 bases from V and 13 bases from J, the junction contained 10 bases not matched to a gene. The CDR3 region is CASSIQLSGRVQFF. The CDR3 DNA is TGTGCCAGCAGCATACAACTTAGCGGGAGGGTCCAGTTCTTC.

The rearrangement uses TRBV28 and TRBJ1-5, with D possibly matching TRBD1 (6 bases). Per the germline V gene, CDR1 is MDHEN and CDR2 is SYDVKM. This CDR3 is 15 amino acids long. Trimming stripped 2 bases from V and 2 bases from J, with 10 bases between. The CDR3 sequence: CASSLTGAGNQPQHF. The CDR3 DNA reads TGTGCCAGCAGTTTAACGGGGGCGGGCAATCAGCCCCAGCATTTT.

This clone was seen only once. This chain connects TRBV9 to TRBJ1-1; 8 bases map to TRBD1. Losses at the gene ends were 1 base for V and 4 bases for J; bases not matched to a gene: 3. Germline V gives CDR1 SGDLS, CDR2 YYNGEE. This CDR3 comprises 14 residues. The CDR3 DNA sequence: TGTGCCAGCAGCGTACAGGGGGCCAGCACTGAAGCTTTCTTT. As protein: CASSVQGASTEAFF.

Concerning this clone itself: The junction departs from the called germline gene at one end, perhaps through a read error. The rearrangement links TRBV20-1 to TRBJ1-1; 9 nucleotides agree with TRBD1. The CDR3 is 11 residues long. The V gene's germline CDR1 is DFQATT and CDR2 SNEGSKA (reference sequence). The CDR3 DNA reads as TGCAGTGCTAGAGGACGGAGACAGGGGGATTTT. Its translation is CSARGRRQGDF.

The rearrangement joins TRBV4-1 to TRBJ2-5; a weak D match, TRBD2 (7 bases). V lost 4 bases and J 2 bases, leaving 14 bases between the germline ends. The CDR3 covers 15 residues. Germline CDR1 MGHRA, CDR2 YSYEKL. Here the CDR3 reads CASSLPGGEQETQYF. The CDR3 DNA is TGCGCCAGCAGCCTCCCGGGGGGCGAACAAGAGACCCAGTACTTC.

This sequence joins TRBV23-1 and TRBJ1-2; TRBD1 aligns across 10 bases. TRBV23-1 counts as an open reading frame of uncertain function. The CDR3 sequence is 18 residues long. V shed 0 bases and J 3 bases; nucleotides not matched to a gene: 10. The DNA for the CDR3 is TGCGCCAGCAGTCAATCGCGAGACAGGGGGCAGGAGGACTATGGCTACACCTTC. As protein: CASSQSRDRGQEDYGYTF.

The chain has TRBV5-6 and TRBJ2-5; D ambiguous. Trimming took off 4 bases at V and 2 bases at J, with 3 bases between the two ends. The length of the CDR3 is 11 residues. From germline, CDR1 is SGHDT and CDR2 YYEEEE. This CDR3 is CASSRQETQYF. DNA of the CDR3: TGTGCCAGCAGCCGACAAGAGACCCAGTACTTC.

The chain carries TRBV6-6 and TRBJ2-5, with a weak D call TRBD2 (5 bases). The CDR3 is 14 residues long. Germline V gene data show CDR1 as MNHNY and CDR2 as SVGAGI (reference sequence). The germline V and J ends were trimmed by 2 bases and 0 bases, with 7 bases remaining between them. CDR3 in DNA: TGTGCCAGCAGTTACGGAGGAAACCAAGAGACCCAGTACTTC. Translated: CASSYGGNQETQYF.

The chain uses TRBV10-2 and TRBJ2-3; TRBD2 matches at 9 bases. The CDR3 contains 14 residues. With V trimmed by 6 bases and J by 4 bases, 5 bases remained unmatched. The germline V gene encodes CDR1 WSHSY and CDR2 SAAADI. The CDR3 spells CASRDSGRSDTQYF. The CDR3 region has the DNA TGCGCCAGCAGGGATAGCGGGAGATCAGATACGCAGTATTTT.

This clone was recorded once. V is TRBV18 and J is TRBJ1-3, with D maybe TRBD1 (5 bases). Per germline, CDR1 KGHSH and CDR2 LQKENI. Trimming pared 3 bases from V and 0 bases from J, leaving 15 bases between. CDR3 length equals 17 residues. The CDR3 here is CASSPLTDGFSGNTIYF. The CDR3 nucleotides read TGTGCCAGCTCACCTCTGACAGACGGGTTCTCTGGAAACACCATATATTTT.

The V and J genes are TRBV28 and TRBJ2-7; 7 bases line up with TRBD1. The CDR3 sequence is 13 residues long. Germline V gene sequence: CDR1 MDHEN, CDR2 SYDVKM. After removal of 5 bases from V and 4 bases from J, the junction contained 5 bases not matched to a gene. The CDR3 DNA reads TGTGCCAGCAGTATCGGACAGGTTTACGAGCAGTACTTC. Translated: CASSIGQVYEQYF.

V and J are TRBV6-6 and TRBJ1-6; 10 nucleotides match TRBD1. V lost 4 bases to trimming and J lost 5 bases; unmatched junction nucleotides: 2. Germline V gene data show CDR1 as MNHNY and CDR2 as SVGAGI (reference sequence). The CDR3 is 15 residues long. The CDR3 DNA sequence: TGTGCCAGCAGTTCGACAGGGGGCAATAATTCACCCCTCCACTTT. Amino acids: CASSSTGGNNSPLHF.

The chain is built from TRBV19 and TRBJ1-4; no definite D call. Germline V lookup: CDR1 LNHDA, CDR2 SQIVND (reference sequence). This CDR3 comprises 15 residues. V was trimmed by 3 bases and J by 7 bases, leaving 15 bases between them. The CDR3 here is CASSISANRGEKLFF. The CDR3 nucleotides are TGTGCCAGTAGTATTTCCGCCAACCGGGGTGAAAAACTGTTTTTT.